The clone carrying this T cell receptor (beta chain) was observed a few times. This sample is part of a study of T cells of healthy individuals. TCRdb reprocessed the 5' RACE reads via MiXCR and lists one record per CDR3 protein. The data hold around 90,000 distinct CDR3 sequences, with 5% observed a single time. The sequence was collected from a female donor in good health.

DNA for the CDR3: TGCAGCGTTGAAGATCCCCAACGGAGCTCCTACAATGAGCAGTTCTTC. As protein: CSVEDPQRSSYNEQFF. This chain connects TRBV29-1 to TRBJ2-1; D not resolved. CDR1 and CDR2 (germline): SQVTM, ANQGSEA. V gave up 0 bases and J gave up 0 bases, with 12 bases separating them. The CDR3 sequence is 16 residues long.